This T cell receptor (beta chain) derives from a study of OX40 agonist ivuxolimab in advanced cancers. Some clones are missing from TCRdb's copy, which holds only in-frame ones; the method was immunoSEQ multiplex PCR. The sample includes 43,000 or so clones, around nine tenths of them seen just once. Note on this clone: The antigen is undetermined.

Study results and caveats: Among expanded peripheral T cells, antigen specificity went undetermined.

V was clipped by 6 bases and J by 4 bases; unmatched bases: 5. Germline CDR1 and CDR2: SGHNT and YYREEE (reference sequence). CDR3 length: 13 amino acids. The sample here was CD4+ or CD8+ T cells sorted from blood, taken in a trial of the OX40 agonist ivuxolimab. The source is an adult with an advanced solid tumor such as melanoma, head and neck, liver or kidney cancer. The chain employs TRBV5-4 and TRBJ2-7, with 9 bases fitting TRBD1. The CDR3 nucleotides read TGTGCCAGCAATCCTGACAGGGGGTACGAGCAGTACTTC. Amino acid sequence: CASNPDRGYEQYF. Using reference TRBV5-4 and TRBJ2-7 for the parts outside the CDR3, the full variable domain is ETGVTQSPTHLIKTRGQQVTLRCSSQSGHNTVSWYQQALGQGPQFIFQYYREEENGRGNFPPRFSGLQFPNYSSELNVNALELDDSALYLCASNPDRGYEQYFGPGTRLTVT.